These 10 T cell receptor beta chains originate from one sample sequenced in a study of shared clonotypes between healthy human individuals. TCRdb's table, derived via immunoSEQ multiplex PCR, lists solely in-frame clones and lacks some. This repertoire shows approximately 1.4 million clones, nearly 99% found once; its top ten account for 0.4% to 0.45%. The sequenced sample consisted of naive CD4+ T cells sorted from blood. Noted subset: CD45RA+ positively selected. These receptors were obtained from a man in his thirties or forties in good health.

The DNA of the CDR3 is TGTGCCAGCTCACCACTCGGGGGCGGCTCTGGGGCCAACGTCCTGACTTTC. Its translation: CASSPLGGGSGANVLTF. The genes are TRBV18 and TRBJ2-6; D is possibly TRBD1 or TRBD2 (6 bases each). Trimming took off 1 base at V and 0 bases at J, with 10 bases between the two ends. Germline CDR1 reads KGHSH; CDR2 reads LQKENI. The CDR3 is made up of 17 amino acids.

The rearrangement uses TRBV4-3 and TRBJ2-7; TRBD1 might be the D (5 bases). Germline V CDR1 and CDR2: LGHNA, YSLEER. With 2 bases removed from V and 1 base from J, the gap between germline ends came to 21 bases. The CDR3 extends over 18 amino acids. DNA of the CDR3: TGCGCCAGCAGCCAACGAGATAGGGTAGGGTCAGGGTCCTACGAGCAGTACTTC. Translating gives CASSQRDRVGSGSYEQYF.

The J gene is TRBJ2-2, the V gene TRBV9; D is possibly TRBD1 (5 bases). The germline V and J ends were trimmed by 0 bases and 4 bases, with 13 bases remaining between them. Germline CDR1 reads SGDLS; CDR2 reads YYNGEE. The CDR3 covers 16 residues. The DNA of the CDR3 is TGTGCCAGCAGCGTAGGCAGGGCCCGACCCACCGGGGAGCTGTTTTTT. This sequence encodes CASSVGRARPTGELFF. The entire variable domain, with the rest obtained from reference TRBV9 and TRBJ2-2, is as follows: DSGVTQTPKHLITATGQRVTLRCSPRSGDLSVYWYQQSLDQGLQFLIQYYNGEERAKGNILERFSAQQFPDLHSELNLSSLELGDSALYFCASSVGRARPTGELFFGEGSRLTVL.

The chain has TRBV9 and TRBJ2-3, with 11 bases fitting TRBD2. Germline values: CDR1 SGDLS, CDR2 YYNGEE. The CDR3 has 18 residues. The J segment lost 0 bases and the V segment lost 1 base, leaving 7 bases of the junction unmatched. The CDR3 nucleotides read TGTGCCAGCAGCGTACGTAGCGGGAGGGTTTCTAGCACAGATACGCAGTATTTT. Translated: CASSVRSGRVSSTDTQYF.

The genes are TRBV10-1 and TRBJ2-7; TRBD2 agrees at 9 bases. The V gene's germline CDR1 is WNHNN and CDR2 SYGVQD (reference sequence). Trimming took 2 bases from V and 4 from J; bases not matched to a gene: 6. The CDR3 runs to 15 residues. CDR3 sequence (DNA): TGCGCCAGCAGTGAGGGAGGAAGCGGGAGGTACGAGCAGTACTTC. Protein product: CASSEGGSGRYEQYF.

The chain uses TRBV18 and TRBJ1-4, with TRBD1 matching over 9 bases. Per germline, CDR1 KGHSH and CDR2 LQKENI. V trimming: 5 bases; J trimming: 5 bases; junction bases outside the gene matches: 6. The length of the CDR3 is 15 residues. CDR3 region: CASSSLGQGNEKLFF. The DNA for the CDR3 is TGTGCCAGCTCATCCCTGGGACAGGGAAATGAAAAACTGTTTTTT.

The genes are TRBV27 and TRBJ2-1; 8 nucleotides match TRBD2. Looked up from germline, CDR1 is MNHEY and CDR2 is SMNVEV (reference sequence). The trim removed 2 bases at V and 8 bases at J, leaving 8 bases unmatched. This CDR3 comprises 15 residues. CDR3 region: CASSLDSGKGYEQFF. DNA for the CDR3: TGTGCCAGCAGTTTAGATAGCGGGAAGGGTTATGAGCAGTTCTTC.

The chain couples TRBV5-1 to TRBJ1-1, with D possibly matching TRBD1 (5 bases). This CDR3 spans 14 amino acids. The V and J ends lost 1 base and 1 base respectively, with 8 bases between them. Germline-derived CDR1 and CDR2 are SGHRS and YFSETQ. This chain's CDR3 is CASSLQGSNTEAFF. The CDR3 DNA is TGCGCCAGCAGCTTGCAGGGATCGAACACTGAAGCTTTCTTT. The complete variable domain, with remaining parts taken from reference TRBV5-1 and TRBJ1-1, reads KAGVTQTPRYLIKTRGQQVTLSCSPISGHRSVSWYQQTPGQGLQFLFEYFSETQRNKGNFPGRFSGRQFSNSRSEMNVSTLELGDSALYLCASSLQGSNTEAFFGQGTRLTVV.

V gene TRBV10-2 combines with J gene TRBJ2-1, with D maybe TRBD2 (5 bases). Between the trimmed V and J ends, which lost 6 bases and 4 bases, there was a span of 10 bases. The CDR3 contains 13 residues. Germline V gene data show CDR1 as WSHSY and CDR2 as SAAADI. The CDR3 bases are TGCGCCAGCAGGGGCAGGACTTACAATGAGCAGTTCTTC. This translates into CASRGRTYNEQFF.

The V gene is TRBV4-3, the J gene TRBJ2-2, with 8 bases that match TRBD2. This CDR3 comprises 16 residues. The J segment lost 1 base and the V segment lost 4 bases, leaving 5 bases of the junction unmatched. Germline CDR1 reads LGHNA; CDR2 reads YSLEER. The CDR3 loop reads CASSRTSGVNTGELFF. In nucleotides, the CDR3 is TGCGCCAGCAGCCGAACTAGCGGAGTGAACACCGGGGAGCTGTTTTTT.